This TCR beta chain is from a study of tumor-infiltrating lymphocytes in primary liver carcinoma. Concerning this clonotype: The junction shows a germline mismatch at one end, possibly a read error.

Unsorted bulk tissue, roughly 20-33 mg of it, served as the source for co-extraction of RNA and DNA. A constant-region primer served to make TCR beta cDNA from approximately 490 ng total RNA. Modified slightly, ARM-PCR produced TCR beta libraries over three nested multiplex PCR rounds. TCRdb ran MiXCR on the multiplex PCR reads and lists one entry per CDR3 protein. The data hold approximately 73,000 distinct CDR3 sequences, with over 55% observed a single time. This TCR came from a woman aged 60 to 75 with primary liver carcinoma and hepatitis B virus infection. Sequencing was carried out using liver tumor tissue from sampling region 4. Subset described: tumor region T4, right-lateral pole.

As DNA, the CDR3 is TGCAGCGTTCGAACTACCCAGGGCTCTGGAAAGACCATATATTTT. Translated, it gives CSVRTTQGSGKTIYF. This chain joins TRBV29-1 and TRBJ1-3; perhaps TRBD1 as D (5 bases). Germline assignment: CDR1 SQVTM and CDR2 ANQGSEA. The CDR3 covers 15 residues.